This TCR beta chain appears in the sequencing data of a study of blood T cells in healthy people across ages. General study findings and limits: Estimated diversity that came from one million T cells was considered an underestimate. Observed TCR beta diversity per million T cells went down as age went up. This fall followed a roughly linear course with age.

This clonotype was counted only a few times. What it binds is not known. A second about 7 to 11 cycle PCR used barcoded and J-beta primers. From the 5' RACE reads, TCRdb called clonotypes with MiXCR, one entry per CDR3 protein. This sample has some 1.1 million distinct CDR3 sequences, with 35% to 45% found just once. The CDR3 extends over 14 amino acids. V lost 5 bases and J lost 5; bases outside the gene matches: 8. Per germline, CDR1 MDHEN and CDR2 SYDVKM. V usage is TRBV28 and J usage is TRBJ2-5; the match to TRBD2 covers 7 bases. Material: blood. This receptor was taken from a man between 18 and 29 years old in good health. CDR3 amino acids: CASSLSGSWETQYF. CDR3 nucleotide sequence: TGTGCCAGCAGTCTTAGCGGGTCTTGGGAGACCCAGTACTTC. Using reference TRBV28 and TRBJ2-5 for the parts outside the CDR3, the full variable domain is DVKVTQSSRYLVKRTGEKVFLECVQDMDHENMFWYRQDPGLGLRLIYFSYDVKMKEKGDIPEGYSVSREKKERFSLILESASTNQTSMYLCASSLSGSWETQYFGPGTRLLVL.